This T cell receptor (beta chain) comes out of a study of T cell changes during pregnancy in multiple sclerosis. CDR1 LNHDA and CDR2 SQIVND come from the germline V gene (reference sequence). J gave up 5 bases and V 6 bases, and 10 bases lay outside the gene matches. The CDR3 consists of 16 residues. Clones were read by immunoSEQ multiplex PCR, and TCRdb kept only the in-frame ones, dropping some. In the table there are over 45,000 clones, 85% to 90% of which are singletons. Only one count was recorded for this clone. This sequence joins TRBV19 and TRBJ2-2, with TRBD1 identical over 9 bases. This TCR was recovered from a female donor with multiple sclerosis, enrolled in a pregnancy study. Here the sequenced sample was CD4+ T cells from peripheral blood mononuclear cells, taken in the first trimester of pregnancy. The CDR3 loop is CASRPPGTGRTGELFF. In DNA form, the CDR3 reads TGTGCCAGTAGACCGCCGGGGACAGGGAGGACCGGGGAGCTGTTTTTT.